This T cell receptor (beta chain) was identified in a study of OX40 agonist ivuxolimab in advanced cancers. Background on the whole study: Ivuxolimab, which targeted the costimulatory receptor OX40 (CD134), was an agonistic, fully human IgG2 monoclonal antibody. Intravenous ivuxolimab was administered to patients every 2 weeks at six dose levels: 0.01, 0.1, 0.3, 1.5, 3 and 10 mg/kg. Of the approximately 54 patients in dose escalation, about 20 had hepatocellular carcinoma, approximately 15 had melanoma, 9 had renal cell carcinoma and 9 had head and neck cancer. The dose-escalation cohort was 82.7% male with a mean age of 60 years, ranging from roughly 23 to 90. Patients were allowed to have had prior anti-PD-1, anti-PD-L1 or anti-CTLA-4 therapy, and around 41% of the dose-escalation patients had previously received checkpoint inhibitors. Partial responses occurred in three dose-escalation patients, of whom one had hepatocellular carcinoma and two had cutaneous melanoma. Peripheral TCRbeta sequencing aimed to test whether ivuxolimab altered TCR sequence diversity and caused clonal T-cell expansion. The monotherapy dose-escalation portion (N ≈ 56 patients) of the phase I ivuxolimab trial is reported in the paper. The study at large found these results: At doses of 0.1 to 3.0 mg/kg, clonal expansion of both CD4+ and CD8+ T cells in blood was seen between baseline and week 6. After ivuxolimab, more expanded clones were found on average in CD8+ T cells than in CD4+ T cells. Antigen specificity was not determined for the clonally expanded peripheral T cells. In the 0.1-3.0 mg/kg groups, partial responders had among the lowest normalized peripheral clonal expansion, particularly in CD8+ T cells. Low levels of normalized T-cell clonal expansion were also seen in some nonresponding patients.

The trial excluded patients who had a history of autoimmune disease or who were on systemic immunosuppression. Peripheral blood for TCR sequencing was drawn from every dose cohort at baseline, at cycle 4 day 1 and at cycle 7 day 1. Samples came from an open-label, multicenter, first-in-human phase I dose-escalation trial of ivuxolimab. Adults with locally advanced or metastatic melanoma, renal cell, hepatocellular, or head and neck squamous cell carcinoma were enrolled in the trial. CD4+ and CD8+ T cells were sorted separately from peripheral blood before TCR sequencing. In the case of this clone: Its antigen remains undetermined. No much larger clonotype is one base removed from it; base qualities were not supplied.

To sequence the TCRbeta CDR3 region, genomic DNA was isolated from the sorted cells. TCRbeta CDR3 regions were sequenced using the immunoSEQ Assay. As stored in TCRdb, this immuneACCESS dataset retains in-frame rearrangements with V and J assigned. A fraction of the clones does not appear; measured against another copy, unresolved V genes explain less than half of the discrepancy, and the remainder lacks a known reason. The sample table contains roughly 92,000 clones; only one count was recorded for nearly 90% of them. More than 0.15% of the sample comes from the top ten. The junction shows trimming of 3 bases on V and 6 bases on J, plus 15 bases between the germline ends. In the germline V gene (reference sequence), CDR1 corresponds to MNHEY and CDR2 to SMNVEV. Including the terminal cysteine and phenylalanine, the CDR3 comprises 15 residues. Left in the record is the CDR3 DNA by itself, 45 bases read in frame from the first base.

This chain is built from TRBV27 and TRBJ2-1, with no D gene named confidently. The sequencing used CD4+ or CD8+ T cells sorted from blood, collected in a trial of the OX40 agonist ivuxolimab. The clonotype was recovered from an adult with an advanced solid tumor such as melanoma, head and neck, liver or kidney cancer. CDR3 region: CASSLTLSRSNEQFF. The bases are TGTGCCAGCAGTTTGACTCTTAGCCGATCCAATGAGCAGTTCTTC.